This TCR beta chain was identified during a study of cytomegalovirus exposure and HLA in healthy donors. About the research overall: In an early release, HLA-typed donors contributed 75 million to 85 million unique TCR sequences.

Broader study findings: The study assumed roughly uniform donor sequencing depth for presence/absence analyses. A later analysis linked a missense DCLRE1C variant to TCR beta V- and J-gene trimming.

This PCR relied on a set of 60 Vbeta primers and 13 Jbeta primers. Method: immunoSEQ multiplex PCR; TCRdb's copy keeps in-frame clones and lacks some. The data hold 100,000 or so clones, with 70% to 80% observed a single time. This donor lacks a recorded CMV serostatus. The CDR3 length is 14 residues. V was cut by 2 bases and J by 6 bases, with 11 bases left in between. In germline, CDR1 is KGHSH, CDR2 LQKENI. Details on this clone: Its antigen is undetermined.

Sequenced input: PBMCs. The origin of this receptor is a human donor in good health. This chain links TRBV18 with TRBJ1-5, with D uncertain. CDR3 loop: CASSPVKSGQPQHF. CDR3 in DNA: TGTGCCAGCTCACCAGTCAAGTCGGGTCAGCCCCAGCATTTT. The whole variable domain, filled in from reference TRBV18 and TRBJ1-5, reads NAGVMQNPRHLVRRRGQEARLRCSPMKGHSHVYWYRQLPEEGLKFMVYLQKENIIDESGMPKERFSAEFPKEGPSILRIQQVVRGDSAAYFCASSPVKSGQPQHFGDGTRLSIL.